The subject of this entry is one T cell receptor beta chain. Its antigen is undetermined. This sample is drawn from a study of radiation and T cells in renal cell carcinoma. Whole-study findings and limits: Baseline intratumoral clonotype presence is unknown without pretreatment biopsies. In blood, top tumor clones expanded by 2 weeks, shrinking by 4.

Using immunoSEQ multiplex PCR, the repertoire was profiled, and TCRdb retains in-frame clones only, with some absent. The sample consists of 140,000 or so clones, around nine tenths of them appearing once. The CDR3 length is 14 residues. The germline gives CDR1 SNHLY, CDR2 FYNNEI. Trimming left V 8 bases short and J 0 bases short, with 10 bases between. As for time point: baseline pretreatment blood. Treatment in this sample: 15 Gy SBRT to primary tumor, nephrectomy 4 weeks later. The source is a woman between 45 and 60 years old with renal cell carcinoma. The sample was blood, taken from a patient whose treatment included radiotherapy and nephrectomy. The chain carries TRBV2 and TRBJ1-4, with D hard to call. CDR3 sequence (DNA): TGTGCCAGCGCACTTGATGCAACTAATGAAAAACTGTTTTTT. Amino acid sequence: CASALDATNEKLFF.